This note documents a single T cell receptor (beta chain) sequence. The CDR3 is made up of 19 amino acids. Trimming left V 5 bases short and J 1 base short, with 26 bases between. From germline, CDR1 is SEHNR and CDR2 FQNEAQ (reference sequence). This table comes from immunoSEQ multiplex PCR, and its TCRdb copy is limited to in-frame clones, with some not included. The sample shows around 75,000 clones, 85% to 90% of them seen only once. This entry is derived from a study of OX40 agonist ivuxolimab in advanced cancers. Overall study: A male proportion of approximately 80% was recorded, with mean age roughly 60 years and range about 20 to 85.

Sequences were derived from CD4+ or CD8+ T cells sorted from blood, sampled in a trial of the OX40 agonist ivuxolimab. The chain uses TRBV7-9 and TRBJ1-1; unclear D gene. This sequence originates from an adult with an advanced solid tumor such as melanoma, head and neck, liver or kidney cancer. CDR3 sequence (DNA): TGTGCCAGCAGCCCCCTTTTACACAAGGGCAGAATTAGGAACACTGAAGCTTTCTTT. Amino acid sequence: CASSPLLHKGRIRNTEAFF.